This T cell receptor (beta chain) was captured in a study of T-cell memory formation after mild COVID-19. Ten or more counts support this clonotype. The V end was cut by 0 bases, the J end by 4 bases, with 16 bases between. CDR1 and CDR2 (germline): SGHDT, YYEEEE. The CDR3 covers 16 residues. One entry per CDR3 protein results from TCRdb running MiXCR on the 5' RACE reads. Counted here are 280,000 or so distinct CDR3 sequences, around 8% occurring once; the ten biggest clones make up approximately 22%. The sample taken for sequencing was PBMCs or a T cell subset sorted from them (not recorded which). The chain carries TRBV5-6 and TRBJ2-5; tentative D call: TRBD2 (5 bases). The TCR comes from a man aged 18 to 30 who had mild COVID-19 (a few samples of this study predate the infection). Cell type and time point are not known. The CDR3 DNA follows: TGTGCCAGCAGCTTGGGAGGGCGAGGCGATCCAGAGACCCAGTACTTC. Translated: CASSLGGRGDPETQYF.